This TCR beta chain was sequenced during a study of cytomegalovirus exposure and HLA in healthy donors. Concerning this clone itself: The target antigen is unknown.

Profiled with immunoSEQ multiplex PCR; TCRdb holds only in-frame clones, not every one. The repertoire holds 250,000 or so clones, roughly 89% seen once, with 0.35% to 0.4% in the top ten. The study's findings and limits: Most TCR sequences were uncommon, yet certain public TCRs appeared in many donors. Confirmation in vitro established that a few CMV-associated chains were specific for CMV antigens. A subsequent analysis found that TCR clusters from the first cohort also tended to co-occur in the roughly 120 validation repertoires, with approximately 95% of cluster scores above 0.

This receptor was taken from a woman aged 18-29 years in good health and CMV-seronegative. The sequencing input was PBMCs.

The CDR3 sequence: CASRSRQGGDTEAFF. Here the CDR3 DNA reads TGTGCCAGCAGGTCGAGACAGGGTGGGGACACTGAAGCTTTCTTT. V and J are TRBV2 and TRBJ1-1; 7 nucleotides align to TRBD1. CDR3 size: 15 residues. Unmatched junction bases numbered 10, after V lost 6 bases and J lost 3 bases. CDR1 is SNHLY, CDR2 FYNNEI, per germline. Full variable domain (missing parts from reference TRBV2 and TRBJ1-1): EPEVTQTPSHQVTQMGQEVILRCVPISNHLYFYWYRQILGQKVEFLVSFYNNEISEKSEIFDDQFSVERPDGSNFTLKIRSTKLEDSAMYFCASRSRQGGDTEAFFGQGTRLTVV.